These 12 T cell receptor beta chains originate from one sample sequenced in a study of cytomegalovirus exposure and HLA in healthy donors. 13 Jbeta primers and 60 Vbeta primers were used for the PCR. This table comes from immunoSEQ multiplex PCR, and its TCRdb copy is limited to in-frame clones, with some not included. The table includes some 180,000 clones, over 60% detected once. The sequencing sample was made of PBMCs. Receptors were obtained from a man between 18 and 29 years old in good health and CMV-seronegative.

The chain combines TRBV6-6 with TRBJ1-5; tentatively, D is TRBD1 (6 bases). CDR3 length: 14 residues. CDR1 and CDR2 (germline): MNHNY, SVGAGI (reference sequence). V was clipped by 6 bases and J by 4 bases, with 13 bases between them. CDR3 nucleotide sequence: TGTGCCAGCAGCCCCAGGGGAAGTAATCAGCCCCAGCATTTT. The encoded protein is CASSPRGSNQPQHF.

V is TRBV14 and J is TRBJ2-5; 7 nucleotides line up with TRBD2. Germline loops: CDR1 SGHDN, CDR2 FVKESK. The CDR3 extends over 13 amino acids. Trimming at V came to 3 bases and at J to 5 bases, leaving 3 bases not matched to a gene. The CDR3 DNA follows: TGTGCCAGCAGCCATTGGGAGGGGGAGACCCAGTACTTC. Amino acid sequence: CASSHWEGETQYF. The full variable domain, with the rest looked up from reference TRBV14 and TRBJ2-5, is EAGVTQFPSHSVIEKGQTVTLRCDPISGHDNLYWYRRVMGKEIKFLLHFVKESKQDESGMPNNRFLAERTGGTYSTLKVQPAELEDSGVYFCASSHWEGETQYFGPGTRLLVL.

This clone occurred once. The chain uses TRBV7-8 and TRBJ2-1; 7 nucleotides line up with TRBD2. The ends lost 0 bases at V and 7 bases at J; junction bases unmatched: 3. CDR1 is SGHVS, CDR2 FQNEAQ, per germline. The CDR3 loop spans 14 amino acids. The CDR3 DNA sequence: TGTGCCAGCAGCTTAGCCGGGACTACTAATGAGCAGTTCTTC. Amino acids: CASSLAGTTNEQFF.

This clone was counted only a few times. The chain is built from TRBV6-1 and TRBJ1-3, with TRBD1 matching 7 bases. This CDR3 has 15 amino acids. The V segment lost 7 bases and the J segment 8 bases; nucleotides outside the gene matches: 14. Germline values: CDR1 MNHNS, CDR2 SASEGT. The chain's CDR3 is CASIPTRGQWYTIYF. The CDR3, as DNA: TGTGCCAGCATTCCAACAAGGGGGCAGTGGTACACCATATATTTT.

This chain links TRBV28 with TRBJ1-2; D possibly corresponds to TRBD1 (5 bases). Germline CDR1 reads MDHEN; CDR2 reads SYDVKM. The CDR3 loop spans 12 amino acids. V dropped 6 bases and J dropped 4 bases, with 9 bases sitting between them. The DNA for the CDR3 is TGTGCCAGCAGACCCGGGGGCTATGGCTACACCTTC. Translated: CASRPGGYGYTF.

CDR3 amino acids: CASSSGHRADTQYF. The DNA of the CDR3 is TGCGCCAGCAGCTCGGGACATAGGGCAGATACGCAGTATTTT. This chain uses TRBV5-1 with TRBJ2-3; D possibly corresponds to TRBD1 (6 bases). Trimming removed 3 bases at V and 4 bases at J, with 12 bases between. This CDR3 region has 14 residues. Germline CDR1 SGHRS, CDR2 YFSETQ.

The CDR3 nucleotides read TGCGCCAGCAGTGCGGGGACAGGGGGCTTTCGGAACACCGGGGAGCTGTTTTTT. Its protein product is CASSAGTGGFRNTGELFF. The chain has TRBV10-1 and TRBJ2-2; 12 nucleotides agree with TRBD1. The CDR3 runs to 18 residues. Germline V CDR1 and CDR2: WNHNN, SYGVQD (reference sequence). V gave up 4 bases and J gave up 1 base; unmatched junction bases: 7.

The chain recombines TRBV5-4 with TRBJ1-2; D remains unclear. CDR1 and CDR2 (germline): SGHNT, YYREEE (reference sequence). Trimming removed 4 bases from V and 5 bases from J, with 12 bases in between. This CDR3 region has 13 residues. The CDR3 region has the DNA TGTGCCAGCAGCCTTCCGGGGTCGTATGGCTACACCTTC. Residues: CASSLPGSYGYTF.

The genes are TRBV6-5 and TRBJ2-5, with TRBD1 identical over 10 bases. After removal of 7 bases from V and 5 bases from J, the junction contained 7 bases not matched to a gene. CDR1 is MNHEY and CDR2 is SVGAGI in the germline V gene. The CDR3 is 14 amino acids. Here the CDR3 DNA reads TGTGCCAGCAACCGACAGGGGGCGAGGGAGACCCAGTACTTC. Translated: CASNRQGARETQYF.

V and J are TRBV15 and TRBJ1-6, with no clear D. The CDR3 extends over 13 amino acids. From germline, CDR1 is LNHNV and CDR2 YYDKDF (reference sequence). V was cut by 7 bases and J by 10 bases, with 14 bases left in between. The CDR3 nucleotides read TGTGCCACCAATCCGGTCATTCGCTCACCCCTCCACTTT. Its translation: CATNPVIRSPLHF.

J is TRBJ2-1 and V is TRBV27; 7 bases agree with TRBD1. With 8 bases clipped from V and 7 bases from J, the junction kept 20 bases outside the gene matches. The CDR3 totals 17 residues. CDR1 is MNHEY and CDR2 is SMNVEV in the germline V gene (reference sequence). Here the CDR3 DNA reads TGTGCCAGCTCGACAGGGCGAAGGTACGGGGAGCGAAATGAGCAGTTCTTC. It is translated as CASSTGRRYGERNEQFF.

This clone was picked up a small number of times. One end of the junction does not line up with germline, which may come from a read error. The chain joins TRBV7-7 to TRBJ2-5, with TRBD1 matching over 10 bases. Germline CDR1 reads SSHAT; CDR2 reads FNYEAQ (reference sequence). The CDR3 runs 15 residues. CDR3 coding DNA: TGTGCTAGCAGCTTACTCGGGACAGGGGCTGAGACCCAGTACTTC. Protein: CASSLLGTGAETQYF.